Sequencing of this T cell receptor beta chain was carried out in a study of metastatic and nonmetastatic thyroid tumors. Study-wide context: Where malignant and benign thyroid patients were concerned, repertoires were compared across blood and tumor or nodule tissue. Study-level points and caveats: For both blood and tumor, malignant thyroid tumors reportedly showed significantly higher TCR beta diversity than benign nodules did.

No patient received treatment before thyroid surgery. The CDR3 totals 13 residues. Germline V gene sequence: CDR1 MNHNS, CDR2 SASEGT. V lost 9 bases and J 4 bases, leaving 15 bases between the germline ends. How the authors handled the data: Using the CDR3 differences seen across clinicopathological groups, the authors built a distant-metastasis classifier for papillary thyroid cancer, which was meant to discriminate distant-metastatic patients. TCRdb re-analyzed the PCR reads through MiXCR. The V and J calls come from TCRdb's annotation, not from the publication. The sample consists of about 20,000 clones, more than 12% of them appearing once. Of note for this clone: What it recognizes is unknown.

The material sequenced was tumor tissue. This chain joins TRBV6-1 and TRBJ1-1; D is unresolved. This TCR was sampled from a female donor with papillary thyroid cancer or a benign thyroid nodule (not recorded which). Some clones in this sample may be carry-over from other donors' samples. CDR3 sequence reads: CASGREESTEAFF. CDR3 DNA: TGTGCCAGTGGGAGGGAGGAATCCACTGAAGCTTTCTTT.